This T cell receptor (beta chain) was found in a study of human T cells and chemical hapten exposure. This clonotype was detected ten times or more. Its antigen is unknown. TCRdb re-called the RACE reads with MiXCR, one entry per CDR3 protein. This table holds around 53,000 distinct CDR3 sequences, 9% to 9.5% found once. Overall study findings and caveats: The donors suffered from alopecia, so their immune response may not match that of healthy people. High-frequency TCRs, those above 1 in 1000, stayed the same after DPC sensitization. Compared to controls, expanded TCRs made significantly more large clusters of similar CDR3s.

Per the germline V gene, CDR1 is SEHNR and CDR2 is FQNEAQ (reference sequence). The length of the CDR3 is 16 residues. V trimming: 5 bases; J trimming: 4 bases; junction bases outside the gene matches: 5. Specified time point: patch test 1, 2 weeks after DPC sensitization. Treatment reported: therapeutic diphenylcyclopropenone sensitization with weekly scalp DPC. Every donor had alopecia and was 18 to 70 years old; all were suitable for DPC. This TCR derives from a woman in her fifties or sixties with alopecia areata. Some clones in this sample may be carry-over from other donors' samples. V usage is TRBV7-9 and J usage is TRBJ2-1, with TRBD2 matching 13 bases. This specimen consisted of whole blood, obtained in connection with sensitization to the hapten diphenylcyclopropenone (DPC). The CDR3 sequence: CASSQMGLAGYNEQFF. The CDR3 DNA is TGTGCCAGCAGCCAAATGGGACTAGCGGGGTACAATGAGCAGTTCTTC.